This is a list of T cell receptor beta chains from one sample in a study of response to subunit inactivated influenza vaccine. TCRdb re-derived calls from the RT-PCR reads in MiXCR, one entry per CDR3 protein. Among approximately 530,000 distinct CDR3 sequences listed, roughly 7.6% were seen once. Sequences were derived from PBMCs from blood, sampled 23 months after vaccination. Receptor source: a man between 50 and 70 years old who received an inactivated influenza vaccine. The CDR3 runs from the conserved cysteine through the conserved F or W. A D gene is named only where the DNA matches it firmly. Clone sizes are given selectively: once, few, many, or a class where the clone is expanded.

clone size: few
D gene: -
V gene: TRBV6-1
J gene: TRBJ1-1
CDR3 DNA: TGTGCCAGCCGCGGGGACAACATGAACACTGAAGCTTTCTTT
CDR3 protein: CASRGDNMNTEAFF

clone size: -
D gene: TRBD1
V gene: TRBV29-1
J gene: TRBJ2-7
CDR3 DNA: TGCAGCGTGGGACAGGGTTTCAGCGAGCAGTACTTC
CDR3 protein: CSVGQGFSEQYF

clone size: few
D gene: -
V gene: TRBV2
J gene: TRBJ2-7
CDR3 DNA: TGTGCCAGCAGTGACGACCCCTCGTTTGAGTACTTC
CDR3 protein: CASSDDPSFEYF

clone size: -
D gene: TRBD1
V gene: TRBV5-5
J gene: TRBJ2-7
CDR3 DNA: TGTGCCAGCAGCTTGGAAGTCCAGGGGGCCTACGAGCAGTACTTC
CDR3 protein: CASSLEVQGAYEQYF

clone size: -
D gene: TRBD1
V gene: TRBV7-2
J gene: TRBJ1-3
CDR3 DNA: TGTGCCAGCATCGACAGGGGCGCCGAGGGAAACACCATATATTTT
CDR3 protein: CASIDRGAEGNTIYF

clone size: few
D gene: -
V gene: TRBV5-1
J gene: TRBJ1-1
CDR3 DNA: TGCGCCAGCAGCTTGGGGCAGGCCACCACTGAAGCTTTCTTT
CDR3 protein: CASSLGQATTEAFF

clone size: few
D gene: -
V gene: TRBV6-5
J gene: TRBJ2-4
CDR3 DNA: TGTGCCAGCAGTTTCGGATCCCAGGGGGGCATTCAGTACTTC
CDR3 protein: CASSFGSQGGIQYF

clone size: few
D gene: TRBD1
V gene: TRBV20-1
J gene: TRBJ2-7
CDR3 DNA: TGCAGTGCTACCGGGACAGGGGGGCACTTTAACTACGAGCAGTACTTC
CDR3 protein: CSATGTGGHFNYEQYF

clone size: -
D gene: -
V gene: TRBV7-9
J gene: TRBJ2-7
CDR3 DNA: TGTGCCAGCAGCACCCGACGGAGCGCCCGGTGGGAGCAGTACTTC
CDR3 protein: CASSTRRSARWEQYF

clone size: many
D gene: -
V gene: TRBV25-1
J gene: TRBJ1-2
CDR3 DNA: TGTGCCAGCAGTGTGGGGGGTGGCTACACCTTC
CDR3 protein: CASSVGGGYTF

clone size: few
D gene: TRBD2
V gene: TRBV4-1
J gene: TRBJ2-3
CDR3 DNA: TGCGCCAGCAGCCAAGTTCCAGCGACTAGCGGGGGGACCACAGATACGCAGTATTTT
CDR3 protein: CASSQVPATSGGTTDTQYF

clone size: few
D gene: TRBD1
V gene: TRBV5-5
J gene: TRBJ2-7
CDR3 DNA: TGTGCCAGCAGCCTCCAGGGGGCGTTGAGCTCCTACGAGCAGTACTTC
CDR3 protein: CASSLQGALSSYEQYF

clone size: few
D gene: -
V gene: TRBV28
J gene: TRBJ1-5
CDR3 DNA: TGTGCCAGCAGTTTTGACCGAACAATCGATCAGCCCCAGCATTTT
CDR3 protein: CASSFDRTIDQPQHF

clone size: many
D gene: -
V gene: TRBV29-1
J gene: TRBJ2-7
CDR3 DNA: TGCAGCGCCGTAACGGGGGGCCGCGAGCAGTACTTC
CDR3 protein: CSAVTGGREQYF

clone size: few
D gene: -
V gene: TRBV12-3/TRBV12-4
J gene: TRBJ1-4
CDR3 DNA: TGTGCCAGCAGTTTAGCGGACACCCCTAATGAAAAACTGTTTTTT
CDR3 protein: CASSLADTPNEKLFF

clone size: many
D gene: -
V gene: TRBV7-2
J gene: TRBJ2-2
CDR3 DNA: TGTGCCAGCAGCTTAGCGGAGGGAAACACCGGGGAGCTGTTTTTT
CDR3 protein: CASSLAEGNTGELFF

clone size: few
D gene: -
V gene: TRBV6-2/TRBV6-3
J gene: TRBJ2-2
CDR3 DNA: TGTGCCAGCAGTTTGGCAGGGTGGTGGGCCGGGGAGCTGTTTTTT
CDR3 protein: CASSLAGWWAGELFF

clone size: many
D gene: -
V gene: TRBV6-5
J gene: TRBJ2-1
CDR3 DNA: TGTGCCAGCACTCAGCCCCCGGGTGAGCAGTTCTTC
CDR3 protein: CASTQPPGEQFF

clone size: few
D gene: -
V gene: TRBV7-9
J gene: TRBJ2-1
CDR3 DNA: TGTGCCAGCAGCTTCGGGAGCCCGTCCTACAATGAGCAGTTCTTC
CDR3 protein: CASSFGSPSYNEQFF

clone size: few
D gene: -
V gene: TRBV12-3/TRBV12-4
J gene: TRBJ2-5
CDR3 DNA: TGTGCCAGCAGTCAGGGACCTAGGCGGAAAGAGACCCAGTACTTC
CDR3 protein: CASSQGPRRKETQYF

clone size: few
D gene: -
V gene: TRBV7-9
J gene: TRBJ2-3
CDR3 DNA: TGTGCCAGCAGCTTAGTCGTGCAGAACACAGATACGCAGTATTTT
CDR3 protein: CASSLVVQNTDTQYF

clone size: -
D gene: -
V gene: TRBV20-1
J gene: TRBJ1-3
CDR3 DNA: TGCAGTGCACCCGACAGTCGGTTGGGAAACACCATATATTTT
CDR3 protein: CSAPDSRLGNTIYF

clone size: -
D gene: TRBD2
V gene: TRBV15
J gene: TRBJ2-3
CDR3 DNA: TGTGCCACCAGCAGAGATAGGCTAGCGGGGGGACTCCGCACAGATACGCAGTATTTT
CDR3 protein: CATSRDRLAGGLRTDTQYF

clone size: many
D gene: -
V gene: TRBV27
J gene: TRBJ2-3
CDR3 DNA: TGTGCCAGCAGTTTATCCAGGGGGGATGTAGATACGCAGTATTTT
CDR3 protein: CASSLSRGDVDTQYF

clone size: -
D gene: -
V gene: TRBV28
J gene: TRBJ2-2
CDR3 DNA: TGTGCCAGCACCCCCTCATCCGGCGGGCCTTCATTCGGGGAGCTGTTTTTT
CDR3 protein: CASTPSSGGPSFGELFF

clone size: -
D gene: -
V gene: TRBV7-9
J gene: TRBJ2-1
CDR3 DNA: TGTGCCAGCAGCCAGCTTTGGGGGACCTACTACAATGAGCAGTTCTTC
CDR3 protein: CASSQLWGTYYNEQFF

clone size: few
D gene: -
V gene: TRBV28
J gene: TRBJ2-7
CDR3 DNA: TGTGCCAGCAGTGCAATCCAGGGGACCTCCTACGAGCAGTACTTC
CDR3 protein: CASSAIQGTSYEQYF